This T cell receptor (beta chain) was sequenced in a study of CD8+CD57+ T cells in acquired aplastic anemia. The ends were cut back, 6 bases at V and 0 bases at J, with 11 bases in the middle. The CDR3 length is 14 residues. Patients chosen for sequencing had shown CD8+CD57+ cell expansion by flow cytometry. TCR beta VDJ and CDR3 profiles were obtained from a genomic DNA template. TCRdb re-derived calls from the reads in MiXCR, one entry per CDR3 protein. The sample consists of roughly 280,000 distinct CDR3 sequences, 50% to 65% of them appearing once. The source of this sequence is a human donor with aplastic anemia. Sequenced: sorted CD4+, CD8+, or CD8+CD57+ T cells (not recorded which) from PBMCs. The chain recombines TRBV12-3 or TRBV12-4 with TRBJ1-2; D uncertain. CDR3 nucleotides: TGTGCCAGCAGCCTACTTACTGCTAACTATGGCTACACCTTC. Protein: CASSLLTANYGYTF.